This TCR beta chain came from a study of persistence of HIV-infected CD4 T cells (dated by TCRdb to the early 2020s). Background for the entire study: The study isolated CMV- and HIV-1 Gag-responding CD4+ T cells from ART-treated individuals to examine antigen-driven clonal expansion of HIV-1-infected cells. Suppressive ART had been received by participants for a median of around eight years. For the TCR cluster analysis across participants, 8 or 9 participants were included for CMV and about seven participants for Gag. Proviral sequencing was used to assess clonality among infected cells, whereas TCRbeta sequencing gauged the clonality of all cells within each sorted population. Peripheral blood samples of up to roughly 180 mL were obtained at multiple time points, with the exception of two participants, for whom leukapheresis was performed at a single time point. Findings and caveats that apply to the study as a whole: TCRbeta richness in CMV- and Gag-responding cells was significantly lower than in anti-CD3/anti-CD28-responding cells; CMV-responding cells had higher oligoclonality than CD3/CD28-stimulated and Gag-responding cells. Only a small number of individuals took part in the study, and the range of antigens tested was limited. A correlation was observed between TCR oligoclonality and proviral oligoclonality within the same sorted populations. Degenerate expanded CDR3beta sequences were enriched in antigen-responding cells, suggesting convergent selection of CD4+ responses to CMV and Gag. Bulk TCR analyses could not be restricted to the rare CMV-responding cells that actually carried HIV-1 proviruses.

From its cysteine to its phenylalanine, the CDR3 spans 15 amino acids. The DNA shown is the 45-base CDR3, in frame from base 1. The CDR1 and CDR2 encoded by the germline V gene (reference sequence) are LNHDA and SQIVND. In the case of this clone: Its antigen is currently not known. Nothing much larger sits one base from this clone, and base qualities are not available.

The treatment or condition label for this specimen denotes: suppressive antiretroviral therapy. Lysates of CMV-infected fibroblasts were used at approximately 10 ug/mL for cell stimulation. Memory populations depleted of antigen-responding cells were obtained by sorting nonresponding CD40L-negative CD69-negative CD45RO-high memory CD4+ T cells. HIV-1-infected adults in whom suppressive ART had been started during chronic infection were enrolled as participants. Plasma HIV-1 RNA had been undetectable (below 50 copies/mL) in participants for at least 4 years. To be included, a participant needed positive CMV serology and a CD4+ T cell count above 400 cells/uL. Before stimulation, PBMCs were isolated using density centrifugation and then depleted of CD8+ T cells. For approximately 18 hours, the CD8-depleted PBMCs were stimulated with anti-CD28/CD49d costimulation, a CD40-blocking antibody, and enfuvirtide to prevent new infections. Cell sorting was done on a Beckman Coulter MoFlo Legacy or XDP sorter, and dead cells were excluded with propidium iodide. Genomic DNA was extracted with the QIAamp DNA Mini Kit for samples above one million cells, otherwise with the Quick-DNA Microprep Kit.

The immunoSEQ hsTCRB assay version 4 in survey mode was used to sequence TCRbeta repertoires from genomic DNA. For TCRbeta sequencing, genomic DNA was diluted to approximately 9.6 ng/uL, and up to about 1 ug was used per sample. The authors processed their data as follows. ImmunoSeq Analyzer 3.0 was used for analysis of TCRbeta data, and diversity was computed on productive nucleotide rearrangements. The improved Chao index was used to estimate lower-bound TCR diversity, and the Gini coefficient was used to estimate clonality using the Immunarch R package. When different nucleotide rearrangements encoded the same CDR3beta amino acid sequence, each rearrangement was treated as a distinct clonotype. Differential abundance analysis identified TCRbeta sequences significantly enriched in antigen-responding cells relative to anti-CD3/anti-CD28-activated cells. Using predicted peptide-MHC specificity as the basis, GLIPH2 grouped TCRs into clusters, both for each participant individually and for the merged data sets that combined participants. TCRdb mirrors the immuneACCESS table, restricted to in-frame sequences. Some clones are absent from its copies; in checked studies, under half trace to an unresolved V gene, and the reason for the others is unknown. That table supplies the V and J calls and clone size; D and trimming were determined from the DNA. Counted in this sample were tens of thousands of clones; around 72% of them appeared once. The ten largest clones capture around 3% of the sample.

This TCR came from an adult man with HIV who was CMV-seropositive. Sample: CD4+ T cells sorted from PBMCs after 18-hour stimulation, taken from a patient who received antiretroviral therapy. The sample's cell subset or site, from its label and the paper: CD40L-CD69- CD45RO-high memory CD4 T cells not responding to CMV lysate. Recombination connected TRBV19 to TRBJ2-7; tentative D gene TRBD2, with 5 bases matching. The CDR3 reads CASRAAAYNSYEQYF. The nucleotides read TGTGCTTCTCGAGCGGCAGCTTATAACTCCTACGAGCAGTACTTC.